The 32 T cell receptor beta chains listed next were all sequenced from one sample in a study of monozygotic twins with inflammatory bowel disease. TCRdb reprocessed the 5' RACE reads and stores each CDR3 protein as one record, lacking DNA. The table lists about 420,000 distinct CDR3 sequences. The specimen was blood. Every receptor here comes from a human donor with ulcerative colitis or Crohn's disease, or a healthy co-twin of an affected twin (not recorded which).

This chain uses TRBV10-3 with TRBJ1-5; TCRdb picks TRBD1, but there is no DNA to check that call. This CDR3 region has 15 residues. CDR1 is ENHRY, CDR2 SYGVKD, per germline. The CDR3: CAISVGQGADQPQHF.

The chain joins TRBV18 to TRBJ2-1. Per germline, CDR1 KGHSH and CDR2 LQKENI. The CDR3 contains 12 residues. The CDR3 region is CASSPRRNEQFF.

The chain joins TRBV29-1 to TRBJ1-1. The CDR3 is 13 amino acids. The germline CDR1 and CDR2 sequences are SQVTM and ANQGSEA. The CDR3 here is CSVSEGFNTEAFF.

This chain links TRBV7-3 with TRBJ2-1. This CDR3 contains 13 residues. The germline V gene has CDR1 SGHTA and CDR2 FQGTGA. CDR3: CASSLTFLNEQFF.

The chain has TRBV6-1 and TRBJ1-2; TCRdb designates TRBD1, a call that cannot be tested without DNA. This CDR3 spans 13 amino acids. Looked up from germline, CDR1 is MNHNS and CDR2 is SASEGT. CDR3 amino acids: CGAGTRLNYGYTF.

The V call is TRBV10-2, the J call TRBJ2-5; TCRdb names TRBD2, which stays unverified in the absence of DNA. The CDR3 covers 13 residues. From germline, CDR1 is WSHSY and CDR2 SAAADI. This CDR3 reads CASSQTSVETQYF.

The V and J genes are TRBV5-1 and TRBJ2-1; the D call from TCRdb, TRBD2, cannot be confirmed without DNA. There are 14 residues in the CDR3. Germline values: CDR1 SGHRS, CDR2 YFSETQ. This CDR3 reads CASSPSPSYNEQFF. Supplemented by reference TRBV5-1 and TRBJ2-1, the full variable domain reads KAGVTQTPRYLIKTRGQQVTLSCSPISGHRSVSWYQQTPGQGLQFLFEYFSETQRNKGNFPGRFSGRQFSNSRSEMNVSTLELGDSALYLCASSPSPSYNEQFFGPGTRLTVL.

CDR3 in amino acids: CASSVGAGPLYEQYF. This chain uses TRBV9 with TRBJ2-7; TCRdb's D gene call, TRBD2, goes unchecked for lack of DNA. Germline CDR1 and CDR2: SGDLS and YYNGEE. The CDR3 is made up of 15 amino acids.

The rearrangement links TRBV5-4 to TRBJ2-1; TCRdb designates TRBD2, a call that cannot be tested without DNA. Germline CDR1 is SGHNT and CDR2 is YYREEE (reference sequence). This CDR3 spans 16 amino acids. The CDR3 reads CASSLAASGGAREQFF.

The chain couples TRBV28 to TRBJ2-7; with no DNA, the TCRdb D assignment of TRBD2 cannot be verified. There are 17 residues in the CDR3. Germline values: CDR1 MDHEN, CDR2 SYDVKM. The CDR3 loop is CASISGGSGRAGYEQYF.

CDR3 region: CASSFWREFDTGELFF. This chain joins TRBV5-1 and TRBJ2-2; TCRdb's D gene call, TRBD2, goes unchecked for lack of DNA. CDR1 and CDR2 from the germline V gene are SGHRS and YFSETQ. This CDR3 region has 16 residues. Variable domain in full (rest from reference TRBV5-1 and TRBJ2-2): KAGVTQTPRYLIKTRGQQVTLSCSPISGHRSVSWYQQTPGQGLQFLFEYFSETQRNKGNFPGRFSGRQFSNSRSEMNVSTLELGDSALYLCASSFWREFDTGELFFGEGSRLTVL.

The CDR3 loop is CASSRQQGQNTEAFF. J is TRBJ1-1 and V is TRBV5-4; TCRdb selects TRBD1, and the lack of DNA leaves this call unchecked. Germline assignment: CDR1 SGHNT and CDR2 YYREEE (reference sequence). The CDR3 has 15 amino acids.

This chain uses TRBV12-3 or TRBV12-4 with TRBJ2-7; TCRdb's D gene call, TRBD1, goes unchecked for lack of DNA. The CDR3 totals 15 residues. CDR3 in amino acids: CASRPGTGVSYEQYF.

V gene TRBV11-2 combines with J gene TRBJ2-5; TCRdb reports TRBD2, a call that lacks DNA to check it against. The CDR3 is 19 residues long. In germline, CDR1 is SGHAT, CDR2 FQNNGV. The CDR3 loop is CASSLDSGTSGRVRETQYF.

V and J are TRBV20-1 and TRBJ2-3. CDR1 and CDR2 (germline): DFQATT, SNEGSKA (reference sequence). The CDR3 sequence is 15 residues long. CDR3 residues: CSAGDLGTSTDTQYF.

The chain is built from TRBV20-1 and TRBJ2-7; TCRdb's D call of TRBD1 is untestable without DNA. Germline-derived CDR1 and CDR2 are DFQATT and SNEGSKA (reference sequence). This CDR3 spans 15 amino acids. CDR3 region: CSASPPGRRSYEQYF.

The rearrangement links TRBV3-1 to TRBJ1-5; with no DNA, the TCRdb D assignment of TRBD1 cannot be verified. The V gene's germline CDR1 is LGHDT and CDR2 YNNKEL (reference sequence). CDR3 length: 16 residues. The CDR3 sequence: CARAGQGAKGNQPQHF.

The gene calls are TRBV5-1 and TRBJ2-1. Germline V gives CDR1 SGHRS, CDR2 YFSETQ. The CDR3 totals 16 residues. CDR3 residues: CASSPMRRDSYNEQFF. Full variable domain (outside the CDR3, taken from reference TRBV5-1 and TRBJ2-1): KAGVTQTPRYLIKTRGQQVTLSCSPISGHRSVSWYQQTPGQGLQFLFEYFSETQRNKGNFPGRFSGRQFSNSRSEMNVSTLELGDSALYLCASSPMRRDSYNEQFFGPGTRLTVL.

Here the CDR3 reads CASSPRDPDSGGELFF. The gene calls are TRBV7-2 and TRBJ2-2; TCRdb's D gene call, TRBD2, goes unchecked for lack of DNA. In germline, CDR1 is SGHTA, CDR2 FQGNSA. The CDR3 has 16 residues.

V gene TRBV10-3 combines with J gene TRBJ2-5; checking the TCRdb D call of TRBD2 is not possible without DNA. The CDR3 extends over 15 amino acids. CDR1 ENHRY and CDR2 SYGVKD come from the germline V gene. The CDR3 region is CAISETGLYQETQYF.

The chain has TRBV7-9 and TRBJ2-5; absent DNA, TCRdb's TRBD2 call cannot be checked. Germline CDR1 reads SEHNR; CDR2 reads FQNEAQ (reference sequence). The CDR3 is 14 amino acids. CDR3 loop: CASSLRLDKETQYF.

The rearrangement uses TRBV29-1 and TRBJ2-1; the TCRdb D gene call, TRBD1, has no DNA to confirm it. Germline values: CDR1 SQVTM, CDR2 ANQGSEA. The CDR3 length is 14 residues. This CDR3 reads CSVVRDRGGNEQFF.

The chain uses TRBV6-5 and TRBJ1-2. CDR1 and CDR2 (germline): MNHEY, SVGAGI. This CDR3 comprises 14 residues. CDR3 sequence reads: CASSYSTPADGYTF.

The chain joins TRBV20-1 to TRBJ1-2; the D call of TRBD1 rests on TCRdb alone, since no DNA is present to check it. Per germline, CDR1 DFQATT and CDR2 SNEGSKA (reference sequence). The CDR3 has 14 residues. Here the CDR3 reads CSPPSGSPGYGYTF.

V usage is TRBV7-9 and J usage is TRBJ2-7. The CDR3 extends over 15 amino acids. Germline V gene data show CDR1 as SEHNR and CDR2 as FQNEAQ (reference sequence). CDR3: CASSFRSDSPYEQYF. The full variable domain, its missing parts supplied by reference TRBV7-9 and TRBJ2-7, is DTGVSQNPRHKITKRGQNVTFRCDPISEHNRLYWYRQTLGQGPEFLTYFQNEAQLEKSRLLSDRFSAERPKGSFSTLEIQRTEQGDSAMYLCASSFRSDSPYEQYFGPGTRLTVT.

The CDR3 protein is CASRPSRQFTEAFF. V and J are TRBV28 and TRBJ1-1. Germline V gene data show CDR1 as MDHEN and CDR2 as SYDVKM. This CDR3 has 14 residues.

V usage is TRBV20-1 and J usage is TRBJ2-3; TCRdb selects TRBD1, and the lack of DNA leaves this call unchecked. The germline V gene has CDR1 DFQATT and CDR2 SNEGSKA (reference sequence). This CDR3 is built from 16 residues. The CDR3 loop reads CSARDPWRGVTDTQYF.

This chain connects TRBV10-1 to TRBJ2-7; TCRdb's assignment of TRBD2 cannot be checked, as there is no DNA. Germline CDR1 and CDR2: WNHNN and SYGVQD (reference sequence). CDR3 length: 13 amino acids. The CDR3 sequence: CASSAGLSYEQYF.

The gene calls are TRBV28 and TRBJ2-4; checking the TCRdb D call of TRBD2 is not possible without DNA. The length of the CDR3 is 18 residues. CDR1 is MDHEN, CDR2 SYDVKM, per germline. CDR3 amino acids: CASSLGLAGVSTKNIQYF.

The chain employs TRBV3-1 and TRBJ1-5. CDR1 is LGHDT, CDR2 YNNKEL, per germline (reference sequence). The CDR3 loop spans 14 amino acids. CDR3 sequence reads: CASSPFGGDQPQHF.

The chain employs TRBV28 and TRBJ1-5; TCRdb proposes TRBD1, but this gene call is untestable without DNA. Germline CDR1 MDHEN, CDR2 SYDVKM. The length of the CDR3 is 14 residues. The CDR3 sequence: CASSFSGRYQPQHF.

The chain employs TRBV2 and TRBJ2-1; there is no DNA to check the TCRdb D call of TRBD1. Per germline, CDR1 SNHLY and CDR2 FYNNEI. The CDR3 consists of 13 residues. The CDR3 is CASGWDGNNEQFF.